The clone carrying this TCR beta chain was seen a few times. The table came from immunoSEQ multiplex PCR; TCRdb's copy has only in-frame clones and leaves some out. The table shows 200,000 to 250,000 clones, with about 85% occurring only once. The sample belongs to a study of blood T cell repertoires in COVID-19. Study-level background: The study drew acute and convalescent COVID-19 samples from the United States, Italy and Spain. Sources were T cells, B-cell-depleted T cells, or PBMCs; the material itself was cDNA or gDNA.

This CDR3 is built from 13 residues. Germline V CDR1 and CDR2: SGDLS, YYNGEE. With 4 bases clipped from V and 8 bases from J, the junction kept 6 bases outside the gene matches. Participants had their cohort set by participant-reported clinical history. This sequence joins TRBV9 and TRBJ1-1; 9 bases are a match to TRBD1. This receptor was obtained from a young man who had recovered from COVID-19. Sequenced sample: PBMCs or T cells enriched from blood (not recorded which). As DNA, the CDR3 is TGTGCCAGCAGCACCGACAGGGGGGGAGAAGCTTTCTTT. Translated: CASSTDRGGEAFF. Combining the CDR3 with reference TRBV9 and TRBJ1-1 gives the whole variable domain DSGVTQTPKHLITATGQRVTLRCSPRSGDLSVYWYQQSLDQGLQFLIQYYNGEERAKGNILERFSAQQFPDLHSELNLSSLELGDSALYFCASSTDRGGEAFFGQGTRLTVV.